Listed here are 8 T cell receptor beta chains from one sample, sequenced in a study of blood T cell repertoires in COVID-19. Using immunoSEQ multiplex PCR, the repertoire was profiled, and TCRdb retains in-frame clones only, with some absent. This repertoire shows around 29,000 clones, roughly 90% found once; its top ten account for 14%. Sample: peripheral blood. The receptor set was obtained from a human donor with active COVID-19. The donor label of this sample is uncertain.

This clone was detected a few times. J is TRBJ1-4 and V is TRBV10-3, with a possible D match to TRBD1 (6 bases). The CDR3 is made up of 14 amino acids. The V gene lost 5 bases and the J gene lost 12 bases, with 19 bases spanning the gap. The germline V gene has CDR1 ENHRY and CDR2 SYGVKD. The CDR3: CAISPRTQGRELFF. The CDR3 nucleotides read TGTGCCATCAGTCCCCGAACACAGGGAAGGGAACTGTTTTTT.

This chain uses TRBV19 with TRBJ2-3, with 11 bases identical to TRBD2. Unmatched junction bases numbered 7, after V lost 6 bases and J lost 2 bases. The CDR3 extends over 16 amino acids. Germline V gene lookup returns CDR1 LNHDA and CDR2 SQIVND (reference sequence). The CDR3 DNA is TGTGCCAGTAGCCTTGGGACTAGCGGCACCACAGATACGCAGTATTTT. Protein sequence: CASSLGTSGTTDTQYF.

In DNA form, the CDR3 reads TGTGCCAGCAGCTCGACTAGCGGGCTAAGCTCCTACAATGAGCAGTTCTTC. Translated: CASSSTSGLSSYNEQFF. J is TRBJ2-1 and V is TRBV5-6, with 10 bases aligning to TRBD2. The CDR3 is 17 amino acids. Germline CDR1 is SGHDT and CDR2 is YYEEEE. V trimming: 3 bases; J trimming: 0 bases; junction bases outside the gene matches: 6.

This clone appeared a few times. The chain has TRBV6-5 and TRBJ1-6; TRBD1 might be the D (5 bases). V was clipped by 2 bases and J by 11 bases, with 10 bases between them. The germline CDR1 and CDR2 sequences are MNHEY and SVGAGI. CDR3 length: 13 residues. The CDR3 loop reads CASSYGGGAPLHF. The CDR3 DNA follows: TGTGCCAGCAGTTACGGGGGGGGTGCACCCCTCCACTTT.

For the CDR3, the DNA is TGTGCCAGCCTCAGACAGGGTAAAACAGATACGCAGTATTTT. Translated, it gives CASLRQGKTDTQYF. The rearrangement joins TRBV5-4 to TRBJ2-3; 7 bases are a match to TRBD1. The V segment lost 7 bases and the J segment 3 bases; nucleotides outside the gene matches: 8. Germline V gene sequence: CDR1 SGHNT, CDR2 YYREEE (reference sequence). The CDR3 is 14 residues long.

The chain is built from TRBV6-1 and TRBJ1-5; 9 nucleotides align to TRBD1. Germline CDR1 and CDR2: MNHNS and SASEGT. The CDR3 sequence is 16 residues long. V was clipped by 2 bases and J by 6 bases; unmatched bases: 8. The CDR3 is CASSERGQGASQPQHF. CDR3 nucleotides: TGTGCCAGCAGTGAACGGGGACAGGGAGCAAGTCAGCCCCAGCATTTT.

The chain combines TRBV6-5 with TRBJ1-2; 8 positions match TRBD1. V gave up 4 bases and J gave up 5 bases; unmatched junction bases: 9. Germline CDR1 MNHEY, CDR2 SVGAGI. This CDR3 contains 15 residues. This chain's CDR3 is CASSFRGTGLYGYTF. The CDR3 DNA sequence: TGTGCCAGCAGTTTCAGAGGGACAGGACTTTATGGCTACACCTTC.

This clone has a single count. The chain recombines TRBV27 with TRBJ1-1; TRBD1 matches 8 bases. With V trimmed by 4 bases and J by 4 bases, 5 bases remained unmatched. Germline V CDR1 and CDR2: MNHEY, SMNVEV (reference sequence). CDR3 length: 14 residues. This CDR3 is CASSSLTGGTEAFF. Here the CDR3 DNA reads TGTGCCAGCAGTTCACTCACAGGGGGCACTGAAGCTTTCTTT.